A single sample gave rise to the 20 T cell receptor beta chains below, sequenced in a study of blood T cells in healthy people across ages. Then a second PCR, running roughly 7 to 11 cycles, was carried out with a sample-barcoded 5' primer and a J-beta primer mix. One entry per CDR3 protein, called by TCRdb with MiXCR from the 5' RACE reads. Altogether approximately 1.5 million distinct CDR3 sequences are present, about 35% being singletons, with the ten largest covering approximately 11%. Material for sequencing was blood. Source of these receptors: a woman aged 25 to 39 in good health.

The rearrangement uses TRBV30 and TRBJ2-3; 11 bases are shared with TRBD2. The CDR3 has 19 residues. Germline CDR1 GTSNPN, CDR2 SVGIG (reference sequence). The J segment lost 2 bases and the V segment lost 4 bases, leaving 17 bases of the junction unmatched. Here the CDR3 DNA reads TGTGCCTGGAAGGGGGATATCCCAAGGACTAGCGGGTACACAGATACGCAGTATTTT. This translates into CAWKGDIPRTSGYTDTQYF.

The chain is built from TRBV5-6 and TRBJ2-5; D ambiguous. The CDR3 has 13 residues. Trimming took 1 base from V and 3 from J, leaving 7 bases between them. The V gene's germline CDR1 is SGHDT and CDR2 YYEEEE. The CDR3 DNA reads TGTGCCAGCAGCTTGCACGAGGAAGAGACCCAGTACTTC. It translates to CASSLHEEETQYF.

Many counts were recorded for this clonotype. This sequence joins TRBV7-9 and TRBJ2-1; D remains unclear. Trimming removed 8 bases from V and 5 bases from J, with 13 bases in between. CDR1 is SEHNR, CDR2 FQNEAQ, per germline (reference sequence). The CDR3 totals 13 residues. The CDR3, as DNA: TGTGCCAGCGGGGAAGCGCTACACAATGAGCAGTTCTTC. Translated: CASGEALHNEQFF.

This clonotype was seen once. One end of the junction fails to match germline, which may point to a read error. The chain links TRBV29-1 to TRBJ2-1, with TRBD1 matching over 9 bases. CDR1 SQVTM and CDR2 ANQGSEA come from the germline V gene. The CDR3 has 10 amino acids. The CDR3 DNA is TGCAGCGTTGAAGAGACAGGGGGGATCTTC. It specifies CSVEETGGIF.

This clonotype was seen more than once but under ten times. This chain links TRBV20-1 with TRBJ1-2; a weak D match, TRBD1 (6 bases). The germline CDR1 and CDR2 sequences are DFQATT and SNEGSKA (reference sequence). Trimming removed 2 bases at V and 1 base at J, with 11 bases between. CDR3 size: 14 residues. The CDR3 DNA is TGCAGTGCTAGAAAGGACAGAGTTAACTATGGCTACACCTTC. It yields the protein CSARKDRVNYGYTF.

This sequence joins TRBV2 and TRBJ2-7; TRBD1 aligns across 7 bases. Unmatched junction bases numbered 6, after V lost 7 bases and J lost 3 bases. This CDR3 is built from 13 residues. The V gene's germline CDR1 is SNHLY and CDR2 FYNNEI. The CDR3 DNA reads as TGTGCCAGCAATGGACAGGTTTACTACGAGCAGTACTTC. It is translated as CASNGQVYYEQYF.

This clonotype was observed a few times. The chain links TRBV7-2 to TRBJ2-3; TRBD1 or TRBD2 may be the D gene (5 bases each). V was shortened by 0 bases and J by 4 bases, with 11 bases between the two germline ends. The CDR3 has 15 residues. CDR1 and CDR2 from the germline V gene are SGHTA and FQGNSA. The CDR3 bases are TGTGCCAGCAGCTTAGCGGGGACGGCGCCAGATACGCAGTATTTT. Its translation is CASSLAGTAPDTQYF.

The chain joins TRBV28 to TRBJ2-5; 7 bases align to TRBD2. The J call may not be correct, given that the DNA end is closer to TRBJ2-7. The CDR3 extends over 15 amino acids. The germline V gene encodes CDR1 MDHEN and CDR2 SYDVKM. The CDR3 protein is CASSSQGSGLHEQYF. CDR3 DNA: TGTGCCAGCAGTTCCCAGGGTAGCGGGTTACACGAGCAGTACTTC.

This clonotype occurred a few times. This rearrangement joins TRBV7-3 to TRBJ1-2; TRBD1 is a possible D gene (5 bases). Trimming removed 5 bases from V and 2 bases from J, with 15 bases in between. The germline gives CDR1 SGHTA, CDR2 FQGTGA. This CDR3 has 15 residues. The CDR3 sequence is CASSKSGSGNYGYTF. Here the CDR3 DNA reads TGTGCCAGCAGCAAATCAGGGTCGGGGAACTATGGCTACACCTTC.

There are many counts of this clonotype. V gene TRBV6-6 combines with J gene TRBJ1-2, with D maybe TRBD1 (6 bases). Germline lookup yields CDR1 MNHNY and CDR2 SVGAGI (reference sequence). Trimming removed 2 bases at V and 2 bases at J, with 9 bases between. CDR3 size: 14 residues. The CDR3 DNA follows: TGTGCCAGCAGTTACAGGGGGGCAAACTATGGCTACACCTTC. Amino acid sequence: CASSYRGANYGYTF.

The rearrangement uses TRBV6-1 and TRBJ2-5, with 8 bases fitting TRBD2. Near its end, the DNA agrees better with TRBJ2-7, so the J call may be wrong. The V gene's germline CDR1 is MNHNS and CDR2 SASEGT. The CDR3 has 14 amino acids. The CDR3 DNA reads as TGTGCCACCACCCGTGCTAGCGGGTTCTACGAGCAGTACTTC. Protein: CATTRASGFYEQYF.

The gene calls are TRBV18 and TRBJ2-3; no firm D call. Trimming took off 8 bases at V and 6 bases at J, with 9 bases between the two ends. CDR1 is KGHSH and CDR2 is LQKENI in the germline V gene. The CDR3 consists of 11 residues. CDR3 residues: CASRLDDTQYF. CDR3 sequence (DNA): TGTGCCAGCAGACTCGACGATACGCAGTATTTT. Filled out from reference TRBV18 and TRBJ2-3, the complete variable domain reads NAGVMQNPRHLVRRRGQEARLRCSPMKGHSHVYWYRQLPEEGLKFMVYLQKENIIDESGMPKERFSAEFPKEGPSILRIQQVVRGDSAAYFCASRLDDTQYFGPGTRLTVL.

This clonotype appeared a few times. The V and J genes are TRBV28 and TRBJ2-4, with TRBD1 as a possible D gene (5 bases). This CDR3 is 16 amino acids long. Germline assignment: CDR1 MDHEN and CDR2 SYDVKM. Trimming removed 4 bases at V and 0 bases at J, with 13 bases between. The CDR3, as DNA: TGTGCCAGCAGTTCCTCAGGGTCACTAGCCAAAAACATTCAGTACTTC. It yields the protein CASSSSGSLAKNIQYF.

This clonotype was observed a handful of times. The chain is built from TRBV28 and TRBJ2-3; TRBD2 might be the D (6 bases). From germline, CDR1 is MDHEN and CDR2 SYDVKM. The CDR3 contains 14 residues. The V end was cut by 3 bases, the J end by 4 bases, with 11 bases between. The CDR3 protein is CASSFQGEADTQYF. As DNA, the CDR3 is TGTGCCAGCAGTTTTCAAGGGGAGGCAGATACGCAGTATTTT.

Points on this clonotype: One end of the junction is discordant with germline, which a read error may explain. This rearrangement joins TRBV4-2 to TRBJ2-4; D perhaps matches TRBD1 (5 bases). Germline CDR1 and CDR2: LGHNA and YNFKEQ. The CDR3 runs to 16 residues. The CDR3 DNA follows: TGTACCAGCAGCCAAGCCAGGACACTAGCCAAAAACATTCAGTACTTC. As protein: CTSSQARTLAKNIQYF.

This clonotype was counted only a few times. CDR3 in amino acids: CSAREGGTGANVLTF. The CDR3 DNA follows: TGCAGTGCTAGAGAAGGGGGTACTGGGGCCAACGTCCTGACTTTC. V is TRBV20-1 and J is TRBJ2-6; TRBD1 is a possible D gene (6 bases). This CDR3 has 15 residues. V lost 0 bases and J 2 bases, leaving 8 bases between the germline ends. The germline gives CDR1 DFQATT, CDR2 SNEGSKA (reference sequence).

This chain links TRBV28 with TRBJ2-7; the match to TRBD1 covers 7 bases. Germline V gene data show CDR1 as MDHEN and CDR2 as SYDVKM. J was trimmed by 5 bases and V by 6 bases; bases with no gene match: 4. The CDR3 has 12 amino acids. The CDR3 is CASRPDRDEQYF. The CDR3 DNA reads as TGTGCCAGCAGGCCTGACAGGGACGAGCAGTACTTC.

The V and J genes are TRBV20-1 and TRBJ2-7; D is uncertain. This CDR3 has 14 residues. The germline CDR1 and CDR2 sequences are DFQATT and SNEGSKA (reference sequence). For the CDR3, the DNA is TGCTCCGACCGTGGTGTAGTGGTAATCTACGAGCAGTACTTC. Its protein product is CSDRGVVVIYEQYF.

This sequence joins TRBV12-3 or TRBV12-4 and TRBJ2-1; tentatively, D is TRBD1 (5 bases). This CDR3 region has 14 residues. V was cut by 6 bases and J by 7 bases, with 16 bases left in between. The CDR3 DNA is TGTGCCAGCAGGCGCCAGGACACCCTGAATGAGCAGTTCTTC. This encodes CASRRQDTLNEQFF.

The chain recombines TRBV5-1 with TRBJ2-7, with a tentative D call TRBD1 (6 bases). The germline V gene has CDR1 SGHRS and CDR2 YFSETQ. V was cut by 5 bases and J by 3 bases, with 18 bases left in between. CDR3 length: 15 amino acids. CDR3 coding DNA: TGCGCCAGCAGTTTGACCGGGACAAGCTTCTACGAGCAGTACTTC. Protein sequence: CASSLTGTSFYEQYF. The variable domain in full, completed from reference TRBV5-1 and TRBJ2-7, reads KAGVTQTPRYLIKTRGQQVTLSCSPISGHRSVSWYQQTPGQGLQFLFEYFSETQRNKGNFPGRFSGRQFSNSRSEMNVSTLELGDSALYLCASSLTGTSFYEQYFGPGTRLTVT.